This T cell receptor beta chain appears in the sequencing data of a study of PD-1 blockade in classical Hodgkin lymphoma (dated by TCRdb to about 2020). Study-wide context: Nivolumab dosing was 3 mg/kg intravenously every 2 weeks, continuing until either disease progression or unacceptable toxicity. A peripheral blood immune signature of response to PD-1 blockade in classical Hodgkin lymphoma was defined using TCR beta sequencing and CyTOF. Summary of the overall study and its limitations: Baseline diversity similar to that of newly diagnosed patients was observed in trial patients achieving complete response, whereas significantly lower diversity was observed in partial responders and progressors. Baseline TCR diversity was reported as lower in newly diagnosed patients than in healthy donors, and lower still in relapsed/refractory patients. The study was restricted to a single clinical trial cohort, and the causes of repertoire differences, possibly disease activity or prior therapy, were left undefined. Diversity was lower in patients who began nivolumab less than 1 year after ASCT, so these patients were left out of later analyses to avoid confounding by immune reconstitution. CD4+ but not CD8+ TCR diversity rose significantly by C4D1 (p=0.0027 vs p=0.16), most apparent in complete responders (p=0.02).

In regard to this clone: What this receptor recognizes is not known. No quality values exist for individual bases; no much larger clone is one base distant.

Germline trimming: 3 bases from V, 0 bases from J; junction bases outside gene matches: 6. The cysteine opens and the phenylalanine closes a CDR3 of 16 amino acids. Only the CDR3 DNA stays, 48 bases, in frame from base 1. For CDR1 and CDR2, the germline V gene (reference sequence) lists LNHDA and SQIVND. Genomic DNA was extracted with the Qiagen DNeasy kit from unsorted PBMCs and from negatively selected CD4+ and CD8+ fractions. Using primers that anneal to V and J segments, immunoSEQ multiplex PCR amplified the TCR beta CDR3 regions. A synthetic immune receptor repertoire was used to minimize amplification bias, and any remaining bias was removed computationally after sequencing. Per the authors' processing: Repertoire diversity was quantified as the Shannon entropy index using custom Python scripts. Unsorted, CD4+ and CD8+ repertoires were analyzed separately, except for combined analyses in which CD4+ and CD8+ sequences were merged in silico. A clone was considered expanded if an increase in frequency of at least 2-fold after treatment relative to C1D1 was found, and a pseudocount of 0.5 was applied to clones undetected at baseline. Clones with 0 or 1 copy at C1D1 were defined as singleton clones, while clones with 2 or more copies were defined as non-singleton clones. Clones expanded in unsorted samples were labelled as CD4+, CD8+ or unknown by matching protein sequences in sorted samples from the same patient. Wilcoxon tests on paired samples were used to test diversity changes from C1D1 to C4D1. Held by TCRdb, this immuneACCESS table contains in-frame sequences only and omits some clones. Under half of the omission traces to an unresolved V gene where checked; the cause of the rest is unknown. Clone size and V and J calls were adopted from that table, with D and trimming inferred from the DNA. Counted in this sample were about 97,000 clones; approximately 80% of them appeared once. The ten largest account for about 12% of the sample.

The sample's time point label, in plain terms: cycle 1 day 1 (C1D1), immediately before nivolumab initiation. Every trial patient had relapsed after autologous stem cell transplantation, and cohorts A, B and C differed in prior brentuximab vedotin exposure. A total of over 50 patients with relapsed/refractory classical Hodgkin lymphoma made up the trial cohort, and each patient's best overall response was complete response, partial response or progressive disease. Single-agent nivolumab was administered to trial patients in the multi-cohort phase II CheckMate 205 trial. An independent review committee assessed best overall response by applying the 2007 International Working Group response criteria. Trial PBMCs were collected just before the start of nivolumab (C1D1) and during therapy at cycle 2 day 1 and cycle 4 day 1. After peripheral blood was drawn into 8 mL Vacutainer Cell Preparation Tubes, PBMCs were isolated by centrifugation and then cryopreserved.

The chain uses TRBV19 and TRBJ1-1; 8 bases in the middle match TRBD1. This receptor was identified in a human donor with classical Hodgkin lymphoma. The sequencing here drew on peripheral blood mononuclear cells (PBMCs), taken at baseline. CDR3 sequence: CASSILPGGVNTEAFF. The nucleotide sequence reads as follows: TGTGCCAGTAGTATTCTACCAGGGGGCGTGAACACTGAAGCTTTCTTT.